The following is a T cell receptor beta chain sequence with its context. Its antigen remains unidentified. Researchers ran the PCR with 60 Vbeta and 13 Jbeta primers. The table came from immunoSEQ multiplex PCR; TCRdb's copy has only in-frame clones and leaves some out. The sample lists about 170,000 clones; 75% to 80% were seen once. The entry originates in a study of cytomegalovirus exposure and HLA in healthy donors. Study-level findings and limits: Sequencing likely caused a cluster of highly shared sequence variants. It was in a later analysis that TCR association rates were seen to vary by HLA locus, highest for DRB1 and lowest for HLA-C.

Looked up from germline, CDR1 is MNHNS and CDR2 is SASEGT. The CDR3 is made up of 13 amino acids. The V gene lost 8 bases and the J gene lost 0 bases, with 7 bases spanning the gap. This clonotype was sampled from a woman between 50 and 59 years old in good health and CMV-seropositive. The chain is built from TRBV6-1 and TRBJ2-2; D is unclear. The sequenced sample was PBMCs. CDR3 DNA sequence: TGTGCCAGCGAGGCAGCGAACACCGGGGAGCTGTTTTTT. Protein sequence: CASEAANTGELFF.